A single sample is the source of the 29 T cell receptor beta chains below, sequenced in a study of cytotoxic CD8 clonotypes in ibrutinib-treated CLL. Produced via immunoSEQ multiplex PCR; TCRdb's table is partial and in-frame only. In the table there are tens of thousands of clones, less than 90% of which are singletons. This material consisted of PBMCs, taken after 24 months of ibrutinib treatment. Receptor source: a human donor with chronic lymphocytic leukemia.

The rearrangement uses TRBV2 and TRBJ1-2, with a tentative D call TRBD1 (6 bases). The CDR3 loop spans 16 amino acids. Germline V gene lookup returns CDR1 SNHLY and CDR2 FYNNEI. The germline V and J ends were trimmed by 3 bases and 0 bases, with 14 bases remaining between them. In nucleotides, the CDR3 is TGTGCCAGCAGTGACCCCTCCGACAGGACTAACTATGGCTACACCTTC. Translation gives CASSDPSDRTNYGYTF.

The chain links TRBV11-3 to TRBJ2-7, with D perhaps matching TRBD2 (5 bases). V lost 3 bases, J lost 0 bases, and 6 bases lay in between. The CDR3 contains 13 residues. In germline, CDR1 is SGHNT, CDR2 YENEEA. CDR3 sequence: CASSLEDSYEQYF. In DNA form, the CDR3 reads TGTGCCAGCAGCTTGGAGGACTCCTACGAGCAGTACTTC.

The V gene is TRBV29-1, the J gene TRBJ1-2; a weak D match, TRBD1 (5 bases). CDR3 length: 11 amino acids. Germline V CDR1 and CDR2: SQVTM, ANQGSEA. V shed 7 bases and J shed 6 bases, with 12 bases lying between them. CDR3 bases: TGCAGCGCCGGCGGGACCGATGGCTACACCTTC. It codes for CSAGGTDGYTF. The full variable domain, in which reference TRBV29-1 and TRBJ1-2 provide the parts outside the CDR3, is SAVISQKPSRDICQRGTSLTIQCQVDSQVTMMFWYRQQPGQSLTLIATANQGSEATYESGFVIDKFPISRPNLTFSTLTVSNMSPEDSSIYLCSAGGTDGYTFGSGTRLTVV.

The chain carries TRBV7-9 and TRBJ1-4; D possibly corresponds to TRBD1 (6 bases). The V and J ends lost 7 bases and 6 bases respectively, with 18 bases between them. Per germline, CDR1 SEHNR and CDR2 FQNEAQ (reference sequence). CDR3 size: 15 residues. The chain's CDR3 is CASTKNGGADEKLFF. DNA for the CDR3: TGTGCCAGCACCAAGAACGGGGGCGCGGATGAAAAACTGTTTTTT.

The rearrangement uses TRBV27 and TRBJ2-7; 8 bases are shared with TRBD2. The V gene end was trimmed by 3 bases and the J gene end by 4 bases; junction bases not matched to a gene: 8. There are 15 residues in the CDR3. CDR1 and CDR2 (germline): MNHEY, SMNVEV (reference sequence). The CDR3 bases are TGTGCCAGCAGTTTGACCGGGACTAGTTTTTACGAGCAGTACTTC. Translation gives CASSLTGTSFYEQYF.

The chain has TRBV21-1 and TRBJ2-7; the D call in the table, TRBD2, was not verified against the DNA. TRBV21-1 counts as a pseudogene. The CDR3 consists of 12 residues. This CDR3 is CREKRDFYEQYF. The CDR3 bases are TGTCGGGAAAAGCGGGATTTCTACGAGCAGTACTTC.

The V and J genes are TRBV5-1 and TRBJ1-4; D remains ambiguous. Germline lookup yields CDR1 SGHRS and CDR2 YFSETQ. V lost 0 bases to trimming and J lost 0 bases, with 9 bases between them. The CDR3 is 16 residues long. The CDR3 sequence is CASSLAVLATNEKLFF. DNA of the CDR3: TGCGCCAGCAGCTTGGCCGTACTTGCAACTAATGAAAAACTGTTTTTT.

This rearrangement joins TRBV6-1 to TRBJ2-3, with TRBD2 matching over 9 bases. CDR1 is MNHNS and CDR2 is SASEGT in the germline V gene. The CDR3 consists of 15 residues. The ends lost 3 bases at V and 1 base at J; junction bases unmatched: 2. The CDR3 region has the DNA TGTGCCAGCAGTGATAGCGGGAGCGGCACAGATACGCAGTATTTT. Translation: CASSDSGSGTDTQYF.

The rearrangement joins TRBV6-5 to TRBJ2-2; TRBD2 agrees at 9 bases. CDR1 is MNHEY, CDR2 SVGAGI, per germline. The junction had 1 base not matched to a gene; V was cut back by 4 bases and J by 1 base. The CDR3 loop spans 15 amino acids. The CDR3 DNA sequence: TGTGCCAGCAGTTCGACTAGCGGGAACACCGGGGAGCTGTTTTTT. Amino acids: CASSSTSGNTGELFF.

V and J are TRBV14 and TRBJ2-7; D remains ambiguous. Germline lookup yields CDR1 SGHDN and CDR2 FVKESK. The CDR3 covers 13 residues. V was trimmed by 4 bases and J by 0 bases, leaving 7 bases between them. The CDR3 loop is CASSRDNSYEQYF. The CDR3 DNA sequence: TGTGCCAGCAGCCGCGACAACTCCTACGAGCAGTACTTC. The whole variable domain, remainder taken from reference TRBV14 and TRBJ2-7, is EAGVTQFPSHSVIEKGQTVTLRCDPISGHDNLYWYRRVMGKEIKFLLHFVKESKQDESGMPNNRFLAERTGGTYSTLKVQPAELEDSGVYFCASSRDNSYEQYFGPGTRLTVT.

The chain couples TRBV5-1 to TRBJ1-1, with TRBD1 matching over 12 bases. Unmatched junction bases numbered 10, after V lost 8 bases and J lost 5 bases. CDR3 length: 15 residues. CDR1 and CDR2 (germline): SGHRS, YFSETQ. Here the CDR3 DNA reads TGCGCCAGTGGGACAGGGGGCGCGGGGGGTACTGAAGCTTTCTTT. Protein: CASGTGGAGGTEAFF.

V is TRBV7-9 and J is TRBJ1-2, with 7 bases lining up with TRBD1. V was pared by 10 bases and J by 8 bases, with 19 bases of the junction left unmatched. The CDR3 spans 15 residues. Germline lookup yields CDR1 SEHNR and CDR2 FQNEAQ (reference sequence). CDR3 coding DNA: TGTGCCACTCCTGCGGGCCAGAGGGACAGTTGGGGCTACACCTTC. It specifies CATPAGQRDSWGYTF.

J is TRBJ2-5 and V is TRBV18, with D possibly being TRBD1 or TRBD2 (6 bases each). In germline, CDR1 is KGHSH, CDR2 LQKENI. The CDR3 covers 14 residues. Trimming shortened V by 3 bases and J by 1 base, and 9 bases separated the two germline ends. The CDR3 region is CASSPWGAQETQYF. The CDR3 DNA follows: TGTGCCAGCTCACCCTGGGGGGCCCAAGAGACCCAGTACTTC.

The chain recombines TRBV11-2 with TRBJ2-2; 12 bases are shared with TRBD1. The V and J ends lost 6 bases and 6 bases, in that order; junction bases with no gene match: 8. There are 16 residues in the CDR3. Germline V CDR1 and CDR2: SGHAT, FQNNGV. CDR3 region: CASRIPGQGAAGELFF. The CDR3 bases are TGTGCCAGCAGGATTCCGGGACAGGGGGCGGCCGGGGAGCTGTTTTTT.

The gene calls are TRBV30 and TRBJ2-7; possible D gene TRBD2, 5 bases. CDR1 and CDR2 (germline): GTSNPN, SVGIG (reference sequence). This CDR3 region has 13 residues. Deletions cut 3 bases from V and 6 bases from J, with 15 bases between. CDR3 region: CAWSGTTRGEQYF. The CDR3, as DNA: TGTGCCTGGAGCGGTACTACTAGAGGCGAGCAGTACTTC. The full variable domain, its missing parts supplied by reference TRBV30 and TRBJ2-7, is SQTIHQWPATLVQPVGSPLSLECTVEGTSNPNLYWYRQAAGRGLQLLFYSVGIGQISSEVPQNLSASRPQDRQFILSSKKLLLSDSGFYLCAWSGTTRGEQYFGPGTRLTVT.

The chain recombines TRBV7-6 with TRBJ2-5; tentatively, D is TRBD1 (6 bases). The CDR3 length is 16 residues. V lost 0 bases and J 1 base, leaving 12 bases between the germline ends. Germline V lookup: CDR1 SGHVS, CDR2 FNYEAQ. In nucleotides, the CDR3 is TGTGCCAGCAGCTTAGCGGTAGGGGGACCCCAAGAGACCCAGTACTTC. It translates to CASSLAVGGPQETQYF.

The chain has TRBV10-3 and TRBJ2-5; 7 bases align to TRBD2. V lost 2 bases, J lost 4 bases, and 10 bases stayed unmatched. This CDR3 has 16 residues. Germline CDR1 ENHRY, CDR2 SYGVKD. The CDR3 bases are TGTGCCATCAGTGAGCCGGGGAGGGGAGGCGGAGAGACCCAGTACTTC. It translates to CAISEPGRGGGETQYF.

The chain uses TRBV28 and TRBJ2-7; TRBD1 aligns across 9 bases. Germline CDR1 MDHEN, CDR2 SYDVKM. J gave up 5 bases and V 3 bases, and 5 bases lay outside the gene matches. The CDR3 consists of 14 residues. CDR3 sequence: CASSFGDRVNEQYF. Here the CDR3 DNA reads TGTGCCAGCAGTTTCGGGGACAGGGTGAACGAGCAGTACTTC.

This chain links TRBV27 with TRBJ2-5; 9 positions match TRBD2. CDR1 and CDR2 (germline): MNHEY, SMNVEV (reference sequence). With V trimmed by 5 bases and J by 4 bases, 8 bases remained unmatched. The CDR3 extends over 15 amino acids. CDR3 in DNA: TGTGCCAGCAGTAGGCGGGAGGGGCCGAGAGAGACCCAGTACTTC. This gives the protein CASSRREGPRETQYF.

The rearrangement joins TRBV6-5 to TRBJ1-2; TRBD1 might be the D (5 bases). Germline-derived CDR1 and CDR2 are MNHEY and SVGAGI. CDR3 size: 12 residues. The V gene lost 6 bases and the J gene lost 3 bases, with 8 bases spanning the gap. The CDR3 DNA sequence: TGTGCCAGCAGGGGGGTTCACTATGGCTACACCTTC. Amino acid sequence: CASRGVHYGYTF.

This clone appeared a single time. The genes are TRBV4-1 and TRBJ2-7; D unresolved. The CDR3 sequence is 15 residues long. V shed 1 base and J shed 3 bases, with 13 bases lying between them. Germline loops: CDR1 MGHRA, CDR2 YSYEKL. The CDR3 coding sequence is TGCGCCAGCAGCCAAGCGGTGGCAGACATCTACGAGCAGTACTTC. Encoded protein: CASSQAVADIYEQYF.

This sequence joins TRBV5-1 and TRBJ2-7, with D perhaps given as TRBD1 or TRBD2 (6 bases each). V lost 0 bases, J lost 2 bases, and 12 bases lay in between. CDR1 and CDR2 (germline): SGHRS, YFSETQ. CDR3 length: 15 residues. This chain's CDR3 is CASSLAPGAPYEQYF. The CDR3 DNA reads TGCGCCAGCAGCTTGGCCCCGGGGGCTCCCTACGAGCAGTACTTC. Using reference TRBV5-1 and TRBJ2-7 for the parts outside the CDR3, the full variable domain is KAGVTQTPRYLIKTRGQQVTLSCSPISGHRSVSWYQQTPGQGLQFLFEYFSETQRNKGNFPGRFSGRQFSNSRSEMNVSTLELGDSALYLCASSLAPGAPYEQYFGPGTRLTVT.

This chain uses TRBV7-2 with TRBJ2-7, with D unresolved. The CDR3 sequence is 14 residues long. Trimming cost V 0 bases and J 7 bases, with 13 bases left between them. Germline loops: CDR1 SGHTA, CDR2 FQGNSA. Here the CDR3 reads CASSLAGYSEEQYF. CDR3 DNA sequence: TGTGCCAGCAGCTTAGCGGGGTATTCGGAGGAGCAGTACTTC.

V is TRBV5-5 and J is TRBJ2-3, with D hard to call. CDR1 and CDR2 (germline): SGHKS, YYEKEE (reference sequence). Between the trimmed V and J ends, which lost 2 bases and 1 base, there was a span of 8 bases. The CDR3 consists of 14 residues. The DNA for the CDR3 is TGTGCCAGCAGCTTAAATAGTGGCACAGATACGCAGTATTTT. Its protein product is CASSLNSGTDTQYF.

This clone showed up just a few times. J is TRBJ2-5 and V is TRBV9; 8 nucleotides align to TRBD1. This CDR3 is 15 amino acids long. Trimming cost V 5 bases and J 2 bases; bases outside gene matches: 8. Germline CDR1 and CDR2: SGDLS and YYNGEE. This CDR3 is CASSPGQGSQETQYF. The CDR3 DNA reads TGTGCCAGCAGTCCCGGACAGGGCTCACAAGAGACCCAGTACTTC.

The gene calls are TRBV29-1 and TRBJ2-5; maybe TRBD1 (6 bases). Germline lookup yields CDR1 SQVTM and CDR2 ANQGSEA. The CDR3 spans 13 residues. V lost 7 bases, J lost 1 base, and 13 bases lay in between. CDR3 residues: CSANRAAQETQYF. The CDR3 region has the DNA TGCAGCGCAAACAGGGCCGCCCAAGAGACCCAGTACTTC.

This sequence joins TRBV27 and TRBJ2-7; 13 bases align to TRBD2. Trimming removed 5 bases from V and 1 base from J; junction bases left unmatched: 5. The CDR3 is 16 amino acids. CDR1 is MNHEY, CDR2 SMNVEV, per germline (reference sequence). CDR3 DNA sequence: TGTGCCAGCAGTCCGACGGGACTAGCGGGATCCTACGAGCAGTACTTC. This codes for CASSPTGLAGSYEQYF.

The chain links TRBV7-3 to TRBJ2-7, with 9 bases identical to TRBD1. V lost 4 bases and J lost 5; bases outside the gene matches: 3. Germline V gene lookup returns CDR1 SGHTA and CDR2 FQGTGA. This CDR3 is built from 13 residues. The CDR3 DNA sequence: TGTGCCAGCAGCTATACAGGGGGCGACGAGCAGTACTTC. Amino acid sequence: CASSYTGGDEQYF.

The chain carries TRBV29-1 and TRBJ1-2, with D perhaps TRBD1 (5 bases). The V gene lost 5 bases and the J gene lost 6 bases, with 7 bases spanning the gap. Looked up from germline, CDR1 is SQVTM and CDR2 is ANQGSEA. The CDR3 totals 10 residues. The CDR3 DNA sequence: TGCAGCGTTCTGGGGGATGGCTACACCTTC. Its translation: CSVLGDGYTF.